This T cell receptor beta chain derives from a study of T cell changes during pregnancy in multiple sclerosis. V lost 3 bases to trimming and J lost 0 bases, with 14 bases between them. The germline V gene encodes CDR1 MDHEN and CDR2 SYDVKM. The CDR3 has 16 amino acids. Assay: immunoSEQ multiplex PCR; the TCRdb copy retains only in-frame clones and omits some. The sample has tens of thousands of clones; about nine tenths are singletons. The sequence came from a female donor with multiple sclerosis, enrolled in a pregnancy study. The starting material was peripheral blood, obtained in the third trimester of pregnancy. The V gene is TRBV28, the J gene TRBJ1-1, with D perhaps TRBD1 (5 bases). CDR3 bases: TGTGCCAGCAGTTTTGTGACAGAAACTATGAACACTGAAGCTTTCTTT. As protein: CASSFVTETMNTEAFF.